A single sample gave rise to the 6 T cell receptor beta chains below, sequenced in a study of response to subunit inactivated influenza vaccine. Each CDR3 protein is one row after TCRdb ran MiXCR on the RT-PCR reads. The profile shows about 480,000 distinct CDR3 sequences, approximately 12% of them singletons. Material: PBMCs from blood, obtained more than 35 days after vaccination. These receptors originate from a man aged 50-59 years who received an inactivated influenza vaccine.

The chain employs TRBV27 and TRBJ1-5; D is possibly TRBD1 (6 bases). The CDR3 has 15 amino acids. Trimming left V 7 bases short and J 0 bases short, with 13 bases between. CDR1 MNHEY and CDR2 SMNVEV come from the germline V gene (reference sequence). CDR3 in DNA: TGTGCCAGCAAATCAGACAGGAATAGCAATCAGCCCCAGCATTTT. Its translation: CASKSDRNSNQPQHF.

This rearrangement joins TRBV29-1 to TRBJ1-1; D unclear. Between the trimmed V and J ends, which lost 3 bases and 5 bases, there was a span of 16 bases. The CDR3 covers 14 residues. The germline CDR1 and CDR2 sequences are SQVTM and ANQGSEA. CDR3 loop: CSVDLTGVGTEAFF. CDR3 nucleotides: TGCAGCGTTGATTTAACCGGGGTGGGAACTGAAGCTTTCTTT.

The V gene is TRBV9, the J gene TRBJ2-3; 8 bases align to TRBD2. The germline V gene has CDR1 SGDLS and CDR2 YYNGEE. The V segment lost 2 bases and the J segment 5 bases; nucleotides outside the gene matches: 4. This CDR3 contains 14 residues. CDR3 loop: CASSVGGALDTQYF. DNA for the CDR3: TGTGCCAGCAGCGTCGGGGGGGCCTTAGATACGCAGTATTTT.

As to this clonotype: This CDR3 fails to terminate in the conserved phenylalanine or tryptophan, so it likely reflects a read error. The chain combines TRBV7-9 with TRBJ2-7, with D possibly matching TRBD1 (5 bases). V was trimmed by 4 bases and J by 2 bases, leaving 12 bases between them. In germline, CDR1 is SEHNR, CDR2 FQNEAQ (reference sequence). The CDR3 totals 14 residues. CDR3 DNA sequence: TGTGCCAGCAGCTCAGGGTCCCCCCCCTACGAGCAGTACTTA. The encoded protein is CASSSGSPPYEQYL.

In this sample, this clonotype turned up many times. The chain joins TRBV14 to TRBJ2-5; D tentatively fits TRBD1 or TRBD2 (6 bases each). Trimming pared 0 bases from V and 4 bases from J, leaving 9 bases between. CDR1 SGHDN and CDR2 FVKESK come from the germline V gene. This CDR3 is 14 amino acids long. CDR3 in amino acids: CASSQDGGGETQYF. Here the CDR3 DNA reads TGTGCCAGCAGCCAAGATGGAGGGGGAGAGACCCAGTACTTC.

This clonotype was seen many times. This chain connects TRBV7-8 to TRBJ1-1; the D is unclear. CDR1 and CDR2 from the germline V gene are SGHVS and FQNEAQ. Between the trimmed V and J ends, which lost 1 base and 4 bases, there was a span of 13 bases. CDR3 size: 15 residues. CDR3 loop: CASSLESGVGTEAFF. For the CDR3, the DNA is TGTGCCAGCAGCTTAGAGTCCGGGGTTGGCACTGAAGCTTTCTTT.